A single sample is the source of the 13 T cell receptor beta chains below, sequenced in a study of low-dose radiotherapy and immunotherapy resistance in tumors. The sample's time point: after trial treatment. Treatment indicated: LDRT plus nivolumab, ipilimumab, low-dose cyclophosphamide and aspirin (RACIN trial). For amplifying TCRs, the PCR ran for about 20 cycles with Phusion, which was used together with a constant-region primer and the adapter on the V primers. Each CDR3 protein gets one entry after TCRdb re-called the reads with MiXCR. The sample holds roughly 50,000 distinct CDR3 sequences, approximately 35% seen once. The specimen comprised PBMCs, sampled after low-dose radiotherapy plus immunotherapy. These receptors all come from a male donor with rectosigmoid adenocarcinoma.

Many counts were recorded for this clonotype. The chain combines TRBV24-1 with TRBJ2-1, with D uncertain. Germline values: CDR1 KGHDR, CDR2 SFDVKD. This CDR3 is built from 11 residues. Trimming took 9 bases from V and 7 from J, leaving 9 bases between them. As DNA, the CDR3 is TGTGCCACCGAAGAAGGTAATGAGCAGTTCTTC. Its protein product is CATEEGNEQFF.

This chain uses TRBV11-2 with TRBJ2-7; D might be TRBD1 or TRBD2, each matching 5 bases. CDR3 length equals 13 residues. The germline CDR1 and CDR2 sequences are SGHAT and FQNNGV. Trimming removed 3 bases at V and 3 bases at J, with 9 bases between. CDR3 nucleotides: TGTGCCAGCAGCTTGACGGGGCTCTACGAGCAGTACTTC. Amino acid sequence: CASSLTGLYEQYF.

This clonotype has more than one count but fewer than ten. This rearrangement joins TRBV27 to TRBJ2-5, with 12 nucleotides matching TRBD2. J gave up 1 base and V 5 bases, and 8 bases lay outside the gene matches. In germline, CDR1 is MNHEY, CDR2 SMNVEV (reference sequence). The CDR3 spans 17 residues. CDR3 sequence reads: CASSPLLAGGFQETQYF. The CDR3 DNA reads TGTGCCAGCAGTCCTCTACTAGCGGGGGGATTCCAAGAGACCCAGTACTTC.

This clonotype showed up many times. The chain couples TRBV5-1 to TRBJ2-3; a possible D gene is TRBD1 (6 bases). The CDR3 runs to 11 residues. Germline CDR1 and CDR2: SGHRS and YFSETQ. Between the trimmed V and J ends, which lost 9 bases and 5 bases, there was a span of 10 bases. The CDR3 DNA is TGCGCCACCAGAGGGGGAGATACGCAGTATTTT. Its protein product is CATRGGDTQYF.

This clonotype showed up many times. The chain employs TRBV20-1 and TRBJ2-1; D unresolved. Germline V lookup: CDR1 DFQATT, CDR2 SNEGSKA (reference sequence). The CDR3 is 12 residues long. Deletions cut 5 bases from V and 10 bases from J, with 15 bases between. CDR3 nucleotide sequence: TGCAGTGCTCGCGAAACCCCTGGGGAGCAGTTCTTC. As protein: CSARETPGEQFF.

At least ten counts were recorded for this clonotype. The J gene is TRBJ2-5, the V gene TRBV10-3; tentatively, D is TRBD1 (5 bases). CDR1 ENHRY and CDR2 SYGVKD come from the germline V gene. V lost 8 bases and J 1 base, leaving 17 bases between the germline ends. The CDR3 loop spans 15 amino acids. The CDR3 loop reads CAIAQGAESQETQYF. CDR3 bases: TGTGCCATCGCCCAGGGTGCGGAGTCCCAAGAGACCCAGTACTTC.

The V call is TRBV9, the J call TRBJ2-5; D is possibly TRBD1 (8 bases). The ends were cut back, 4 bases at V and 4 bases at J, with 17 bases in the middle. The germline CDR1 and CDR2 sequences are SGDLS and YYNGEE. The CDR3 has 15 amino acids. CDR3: CASSTGGGLGETQYF. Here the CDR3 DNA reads TGTGCCAGCAGCACAGGGGGGGGCCTAGGAGAGACCCAGTACTTC.

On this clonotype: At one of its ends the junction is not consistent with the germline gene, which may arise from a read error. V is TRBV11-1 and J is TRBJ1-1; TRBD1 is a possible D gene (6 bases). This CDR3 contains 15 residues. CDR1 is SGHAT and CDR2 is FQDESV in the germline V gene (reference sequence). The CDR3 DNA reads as TGCGCCAGCGGGGGCGCCGGGACGGAGACCACTGAAGCTTTCTTT. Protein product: CASGGAGTETTEAFF.

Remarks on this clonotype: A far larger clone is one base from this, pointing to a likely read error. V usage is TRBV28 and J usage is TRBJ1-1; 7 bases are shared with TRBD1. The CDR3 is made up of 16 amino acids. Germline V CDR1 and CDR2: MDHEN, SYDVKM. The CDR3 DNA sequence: TGTGCCAGCAGCCCCCCCGGGACAGAGACCTACACTGAAGCTGTCTTT. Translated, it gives CASSPPGTETYTEAVF.

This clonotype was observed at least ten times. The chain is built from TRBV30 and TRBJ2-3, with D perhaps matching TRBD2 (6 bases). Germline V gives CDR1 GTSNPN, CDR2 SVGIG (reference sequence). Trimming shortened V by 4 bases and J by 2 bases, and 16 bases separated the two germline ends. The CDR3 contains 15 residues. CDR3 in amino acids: CAWNTFEGLTDTQYF. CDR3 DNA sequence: TGTGCCTGGAACACGTTTGAGGGACTCACAGATACGCAGTATTTT.

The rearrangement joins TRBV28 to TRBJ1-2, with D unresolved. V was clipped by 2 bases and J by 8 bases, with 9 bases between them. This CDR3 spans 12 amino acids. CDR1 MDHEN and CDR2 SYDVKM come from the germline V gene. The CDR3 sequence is CASSLRPGGYTF. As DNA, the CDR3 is TGTGCCAGCAGTTTAAGACCCGGGGGCTACACCTTC.

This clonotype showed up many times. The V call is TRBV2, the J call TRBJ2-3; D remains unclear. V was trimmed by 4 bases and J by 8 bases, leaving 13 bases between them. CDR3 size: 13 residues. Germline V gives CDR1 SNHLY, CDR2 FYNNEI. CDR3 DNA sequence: TGTGCCAGCAGTGTTGACGGGTCAGGTACGCAGTATTTT. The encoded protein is CASSVDGSGTQYF.

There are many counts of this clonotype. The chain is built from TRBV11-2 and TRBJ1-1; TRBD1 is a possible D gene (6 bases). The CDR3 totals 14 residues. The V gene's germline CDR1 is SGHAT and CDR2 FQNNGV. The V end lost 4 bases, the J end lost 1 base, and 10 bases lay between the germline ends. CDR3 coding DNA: TGTGCCAGCAGCTCCCTGACAGGGAACACTGAAGCTTTCTTT. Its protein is CASSSLTGNTEAFF.